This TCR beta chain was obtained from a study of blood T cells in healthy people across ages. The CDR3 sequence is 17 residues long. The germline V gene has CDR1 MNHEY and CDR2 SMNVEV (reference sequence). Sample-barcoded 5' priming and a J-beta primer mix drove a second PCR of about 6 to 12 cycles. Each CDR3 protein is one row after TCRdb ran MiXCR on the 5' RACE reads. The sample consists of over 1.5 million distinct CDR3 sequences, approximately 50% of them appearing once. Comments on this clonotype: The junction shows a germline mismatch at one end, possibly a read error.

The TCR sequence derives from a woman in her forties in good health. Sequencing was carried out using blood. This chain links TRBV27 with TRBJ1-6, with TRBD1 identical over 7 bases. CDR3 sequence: CANSPQGVQIYNSPLHF. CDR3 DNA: TGTGCCAACAGTCCCCAGGGGGTACAGATCTATAATTCACCCCTCCACTTT.